This TCR beta chain was recorded in a study of Graves' ophthalmopathy and Graves' hyperthyroidism. Findings and caveats of the study: In separating ophthalmopathy from stable hyperthyroidism, a 13-signature model achieved 85% to 90% sensitivity and 81.08% specificity.

V trimming: 4 bases; J trimming: 2 bases; junction bases outside the gene matches: 3. Germline assignment: CDR1 DFQATT and CDR2 SNEGSKA (reference sequence). This CDR3 comprises 13 residues. This clonotype occurred many times. Its antigen is as yet unknown. Hyperthyroidism was classified as stable if no ophthalmopathy occurred within 18 months of follow-up. The diagnosis was founded upon clinical symptoms, serum thyroxine, TRAb, thyroid ultrasound and orbital computed tomography. The study amplified TCR beta CDR3 regions using RNA transcripts. HTBI primers primed a first-round RT-PCR, and a second-round multiplex PCR followed. TCRdb re-derived calls from the multiplex PCR reads in MiXCR, one entry per CDR3 protein. The sample consists of just over 600,000 distinct CDR3 sequences, about a fifth of them appearing once.

The sequence was collected from a woman under 30 with stable Graves' hyperthyroidism. Some clones in this sample may be carry-over from other donors' samples. Sample: peripheral blood. The chain couples TRBV20-1 to TRBJ2-7; 9 nucleotides match TRBD1. The CDR3: CSAKDRGPYEQYF. The CDR3 DNA reads TGCAGTGCTAAGGACAGGGGTCCCTACGAGCAGTACTTC.